This entry describes one T cell receptor (beta chain). Its antigen is undetermined. Method: immunoSEQ multiplex PCR; TCRdb's copy keeps in-frame clones and lacks some. The sample has about 5,500 clones; about 84% are singletons. The investigators isolated CD4+ and CD8+ cells by positive magnetic bead selection and checked their purity by flow cytometry. These data belong to a study of somatic mutations in cytotoxic T cells in rheumatoid arthritis. Study summary: Collection of patient blood (around 33 ml EDTA) took place right after diagnosis, before any treatment. Study-wide results and limits: Some patients, about an eighth of the roughly 60, had a largest CD8+ clone that exceeded 20% of CD8+ cells. Patients with rheumatoid arthritis showed a slight underrepresentation of TRBV07, a finding that was never subjected to any adjustment for multiple comparisons.

The CDR3 loop spans 16 amino acids. Germline assignment: CDR1 SGHVS and CDR2 FNYEAQ. The ends were cut back, 1 base at V and 7 bases at J, with 17 bases in the middle. Source material: CD8+ T cells sorted from blood. This receptor was identified in a woman aged 45-59 years with rheumatoid arthritis. V gene TRBV7-6 combines with J gene TRBJ2-1; possibly TRBD2 for D (5 bases). The CDR3 bases are TGTGCCAGCAGCTTAGGGTCCGGGATATTAGGGAATGAGCAGTTCTTC. It codes for CASSLGSGILGNEQFF. Combining the CDR3 with reference TRBV7-6 and TRBJ2-1 gives the whole variable domain GAGVSQSPRYKVTKRGQDVALRCDPISGHVSLYWYRQALGQGPEFLTYFNYEAQQDKSGLPNDRFSAERPEGSISTLTIQRTEQRDSAMYRCASSLGSGILGNEQFFGPGTRLTVL.